Sequencing of this T cell receptor (beta chain) was carried out in a study of cytomegalovirus exposure and HLA in healthy donors. PCR primers comprised 60 Vbeta and 13 Jbeta primers. Profiling relied on immunoSEQ multiplex PCR, and the TCRdb table lists in-frame clones only, not all of them. The sample holds roughly 190,000 clones, about 13% seen once. The CDR3 has 15 residues. Losses at the gene ends were 0 bases for V and 6 bases for J; bases not matched to a gene: 7. Germline loops: CDR1 MNHEY, CDR2 SMNVEV (reference sequence). Only a few counts were recorded for this clone. What it binds is unknown. Study-level findings and limits: Sequence variants that were highly shared formed a cluster that was likely a sequencing artifact.

This rearrangement joins TRBV27 to TRBJ1-1; 7 bases map to TRBD1. Sequencing used PBMCs. The receptor's source is a man aged 45-65 years in good health and CMV-seropositive. CDR3 DNA sequence: TGTGCCAGCAGTTTATCGCGACAGGGTGGGCCTGAAGCTTTCTTT. Translated: CASSLSRQGGPEAFF.